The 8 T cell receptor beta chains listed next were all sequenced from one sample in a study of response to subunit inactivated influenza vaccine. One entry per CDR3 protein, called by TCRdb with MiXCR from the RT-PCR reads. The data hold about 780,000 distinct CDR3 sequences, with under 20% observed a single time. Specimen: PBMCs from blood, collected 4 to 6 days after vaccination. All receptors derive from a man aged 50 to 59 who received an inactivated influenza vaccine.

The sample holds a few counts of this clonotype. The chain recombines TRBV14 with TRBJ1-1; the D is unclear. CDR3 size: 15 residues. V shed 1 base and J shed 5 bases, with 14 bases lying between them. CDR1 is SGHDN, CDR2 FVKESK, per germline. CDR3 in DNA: TGTGCCAGCAGCCAAGTTGTCGGGGTACTAACTGAAGCTTTCTTT. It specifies CASSQVVGVLTEAFF.

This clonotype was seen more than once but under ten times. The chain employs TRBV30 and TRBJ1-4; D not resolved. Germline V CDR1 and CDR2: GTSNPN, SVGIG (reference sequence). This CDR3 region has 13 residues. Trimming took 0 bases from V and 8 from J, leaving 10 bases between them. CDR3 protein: CAWSVRISEKLFF. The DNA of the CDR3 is TGTGCCTGGAGTGTACGTATTTCAGAAAAACTGTTTTTT.

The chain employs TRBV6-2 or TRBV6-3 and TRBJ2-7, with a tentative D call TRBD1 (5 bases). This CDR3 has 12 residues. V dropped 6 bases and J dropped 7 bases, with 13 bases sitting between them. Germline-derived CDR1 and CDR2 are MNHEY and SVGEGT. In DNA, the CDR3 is TGTGCCAGCAGACCAGGTCCAGGGGAGCAGTACTTC. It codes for CASRPGPGEQYF.

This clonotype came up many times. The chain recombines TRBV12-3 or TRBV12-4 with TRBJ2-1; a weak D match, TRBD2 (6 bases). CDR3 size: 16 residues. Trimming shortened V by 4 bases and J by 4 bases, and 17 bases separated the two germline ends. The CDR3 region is CASSSLTSFIYNEQFF. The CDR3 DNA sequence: TGTGCCAGCAGTTCACTGACTAGTTTTATTTACAATGAGCAGTTCTTC.

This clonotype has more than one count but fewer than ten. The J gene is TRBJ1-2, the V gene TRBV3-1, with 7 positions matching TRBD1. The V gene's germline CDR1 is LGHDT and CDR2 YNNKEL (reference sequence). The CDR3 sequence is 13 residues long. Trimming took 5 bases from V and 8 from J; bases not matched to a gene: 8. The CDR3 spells CASSGYGTDGYTF. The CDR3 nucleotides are TGTGCCAGCAGCGGCTACGGGACAGACGGCTACACCTTC.

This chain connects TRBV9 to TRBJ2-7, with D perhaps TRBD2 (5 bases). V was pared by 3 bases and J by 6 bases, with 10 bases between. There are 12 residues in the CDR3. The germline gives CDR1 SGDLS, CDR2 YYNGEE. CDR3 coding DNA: TGTGCCAGCAGCGGTGTTGCGGGCGAGCAGTACTTC. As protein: CASSGVAGEQYF. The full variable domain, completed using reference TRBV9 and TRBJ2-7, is DSGVTQTPKHLITATGQRVTLRCSPRSGDLSVYWYQQSLDQGLQFLIQYYNGEERAKGNILERFSAQQFPDLHSELNLSSLELGDSALYFCASSGVAGEQYFGPGTRLTVT.

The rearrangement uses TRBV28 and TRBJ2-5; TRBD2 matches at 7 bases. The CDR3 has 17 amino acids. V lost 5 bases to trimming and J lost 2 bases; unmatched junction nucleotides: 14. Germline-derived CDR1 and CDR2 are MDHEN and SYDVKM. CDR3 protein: CASSPFSGREEQETQYF. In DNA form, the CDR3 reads TGTGCCAGCAGTCCGTTTAGTGGGAGGGAGGAGCAAGAGACCCAGTACTTC.

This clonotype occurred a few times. CDR3 residues: CASSLVWESYTDTQYF. CDR3 DNA sequence: TGTGCCAGCAGCTTAGTGTGGGAGAGTTACACAGATACGCAGTATTTT. J is TRBJ2-3 and V is TRBV7-9; D might be TRBD2 (5 bases). CDR3 length: 16 residues. The germline V and J ends were trimmed by 1 base and 2 bases, with 13 bases remaining between them. The germline gives CDR1 SEHNR, CDR2 FQNEAQ (reference sequence).